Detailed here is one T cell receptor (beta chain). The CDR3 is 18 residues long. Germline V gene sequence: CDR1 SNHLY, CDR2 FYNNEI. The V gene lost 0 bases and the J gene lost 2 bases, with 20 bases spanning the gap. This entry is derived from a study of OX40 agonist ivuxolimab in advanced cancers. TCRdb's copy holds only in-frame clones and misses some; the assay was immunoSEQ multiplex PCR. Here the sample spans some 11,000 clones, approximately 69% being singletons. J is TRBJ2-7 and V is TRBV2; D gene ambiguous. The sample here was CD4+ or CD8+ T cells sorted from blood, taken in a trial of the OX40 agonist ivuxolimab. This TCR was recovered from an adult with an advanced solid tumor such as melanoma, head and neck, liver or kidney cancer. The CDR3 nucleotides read TGTGCCAGCAGTGAAGCGCTTCATCGTCCCTCCACTACCTACGAGCAGTACTTC. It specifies CASSEALHRPSTTYEQYF.